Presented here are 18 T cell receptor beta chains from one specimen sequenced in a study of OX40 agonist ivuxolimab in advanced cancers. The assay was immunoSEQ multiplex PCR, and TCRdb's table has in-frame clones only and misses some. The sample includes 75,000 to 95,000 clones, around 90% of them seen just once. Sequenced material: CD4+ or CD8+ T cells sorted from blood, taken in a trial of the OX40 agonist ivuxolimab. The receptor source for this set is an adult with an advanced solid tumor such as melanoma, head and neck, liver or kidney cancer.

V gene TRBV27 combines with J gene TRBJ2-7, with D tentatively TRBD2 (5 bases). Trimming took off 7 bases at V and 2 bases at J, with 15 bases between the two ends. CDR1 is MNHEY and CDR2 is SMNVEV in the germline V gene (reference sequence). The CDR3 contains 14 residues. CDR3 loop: CASNPGGGTYEQYF. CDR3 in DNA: TGTGCCAGCAACCCAGGCGGAGGAACCTACGAGCAGTACTTC.

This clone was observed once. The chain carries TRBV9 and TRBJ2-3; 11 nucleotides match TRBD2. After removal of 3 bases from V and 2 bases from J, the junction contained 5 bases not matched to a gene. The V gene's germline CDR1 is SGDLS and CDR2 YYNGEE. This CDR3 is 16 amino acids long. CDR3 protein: CASSESLAGDTDTQYF. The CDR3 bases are TGTGCCAGCAGCGAATCACTAGCGGGGGACACAGATACGCAGTATTTT.

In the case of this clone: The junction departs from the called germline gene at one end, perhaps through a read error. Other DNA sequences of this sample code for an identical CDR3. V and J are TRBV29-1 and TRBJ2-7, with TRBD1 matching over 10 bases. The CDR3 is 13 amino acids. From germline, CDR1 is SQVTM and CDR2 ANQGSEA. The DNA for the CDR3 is TGCAGCGTCCCGGGACAGGGGATAAGAGAGCAGTACTTT. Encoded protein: CSVPGQGIREQYF.

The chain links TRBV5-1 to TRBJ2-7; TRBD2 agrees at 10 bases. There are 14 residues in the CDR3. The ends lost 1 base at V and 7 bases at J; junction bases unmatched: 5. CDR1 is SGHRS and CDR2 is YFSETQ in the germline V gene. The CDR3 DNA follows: TGCGCCAGCAGCTTGTTACAACTAGCGGGGGAGCAGTACTTC. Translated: CASSLLQLAGEQYF. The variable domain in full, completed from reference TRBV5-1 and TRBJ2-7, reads KAGVTQTPRYLIKTRGQQVTLSCSPISGHRSVSWYQQTPGQGLQFLFEYFSETQRNKGNFPGRFSGRQFSNSRSEMNVSTLELGDSALYLCASSLLQLAGEQYFGPGTRLTVT.

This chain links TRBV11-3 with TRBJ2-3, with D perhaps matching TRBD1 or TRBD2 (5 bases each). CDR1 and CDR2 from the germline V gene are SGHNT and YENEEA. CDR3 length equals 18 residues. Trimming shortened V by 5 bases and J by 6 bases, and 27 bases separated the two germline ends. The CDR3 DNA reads TGTGCCAGCAGCCAAATTTGGACGTCGGGACCTAGGTGGGATACGCAGTATTTT. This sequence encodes CASSQIWTSGPRWDTQYF.

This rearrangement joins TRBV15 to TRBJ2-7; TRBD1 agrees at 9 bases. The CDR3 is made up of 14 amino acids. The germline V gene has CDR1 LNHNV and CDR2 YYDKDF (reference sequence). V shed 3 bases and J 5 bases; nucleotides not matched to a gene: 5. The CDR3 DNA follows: TGTGCCACCAGCAGGGACCGGGACAGGGACGAGCAGTACTTC. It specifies CATSRDRDRDEQYF.

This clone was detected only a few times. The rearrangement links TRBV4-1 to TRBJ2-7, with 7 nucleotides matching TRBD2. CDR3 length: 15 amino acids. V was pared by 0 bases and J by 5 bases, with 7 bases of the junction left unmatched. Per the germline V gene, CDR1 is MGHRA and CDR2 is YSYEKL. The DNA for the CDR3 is TGCGCCAGCAGCCAAGAGAGGACTAGGGTGGACGAGCAGTACTTC. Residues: CASSQERTRVDEQYF.

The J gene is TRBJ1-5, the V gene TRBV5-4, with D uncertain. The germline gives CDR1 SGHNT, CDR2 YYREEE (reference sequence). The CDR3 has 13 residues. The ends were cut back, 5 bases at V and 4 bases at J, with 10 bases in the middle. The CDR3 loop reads CASSRDGNQPQHF. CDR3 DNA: TGTGCCAGCAGTCGAGACGGGAATCAGCCCCAGCATTTT.

CDR3 DNA sequence: TGTGCCAGCTCACCAAGGTCGGGGACAGGGCGCACTGAAGCTTTCTTT. Translation: CASSPRSGTGRTEAFF. The V and J genes are TRBV18 and TRBJ1-1, with 9 bases lining up with TRBD1. CDR3 length: 16 residues. Germline-derived CDR1 and CDR2 are KGHSH and LQKENI. The trim removed 2 bases at V and 4 bases at J, leaving 8 bases unmatched. The whole variable domain, filled in from reference TRBV18 and TRBJ1-1, reads NAGVMQNPRHLVRRRGQEARLRCSPMKGHSHVYWYRQLPEEGLKFMVYLQKENIIDESGMPKERFSAEFPKEGPSILRIQQVVRGDSAAYFCASSPRSGTGRTEAFFGQGTRLTVV.

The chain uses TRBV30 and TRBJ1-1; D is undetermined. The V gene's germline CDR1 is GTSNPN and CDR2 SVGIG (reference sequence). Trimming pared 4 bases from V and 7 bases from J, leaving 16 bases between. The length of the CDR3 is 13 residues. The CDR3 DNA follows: TGTGCCTGGACCGATTCGCGCGGACTTGAAGCTTTCTTT. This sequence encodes CAWTDSRGLEAFF. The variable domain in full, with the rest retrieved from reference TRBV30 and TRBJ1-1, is SQTIHQWPATLVQPVGSPLSLECTVEGTSNPNLYWYRQAAGRGLQLLFYSVGIGQISSEVPQNLSASRPQDRQFILSSKKLLLSDSGFYLCAWTDSRGLEAFFGQGTRLTVV.

CDR3 in amino acids: CASSLDFGALSEQYF. CDR3 nucleotide sequence: TGTGCCAGCAGCTTAGATTTCGGGGCGTTATCCGAGCAGTACTTC. The V call is TRBV11-2, the J call TRBJ2-7; D tentatively reads TRBD1 or TRBD2 (5 bases each). Germline CDR1 reads SGHAT; CDR2 reads FQNNGV. The CDR3 consists of 15 residues. Trimming took 0 bases from V and 6 from J, leaving 15 bases between them.

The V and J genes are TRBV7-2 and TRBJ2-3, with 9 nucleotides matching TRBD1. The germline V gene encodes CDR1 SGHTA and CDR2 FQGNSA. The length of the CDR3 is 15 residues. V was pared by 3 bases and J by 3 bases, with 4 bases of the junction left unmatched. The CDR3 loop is CASSFLTGGTDTQYF. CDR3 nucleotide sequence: TGTGCCAGCAGCTTTCTGACAGGGGGAACAGATACGCAGTATTTT.

CDR3 amino acids: CTSSRRGYYGYTF. CDR3 nucleotides: TGCACCAGCAGCCGCAGGGGCTACTATGGCTACACCTTC. The chain combines TRBV1 with TRBJ1-2; the D segment call TRBD1 is taken from the table without a DNA check. TRBV1 is listed as a pseudogene. CDR3 length: 13 residues.

The CDR3 protein is CASGIRGGGTEAFF. CDR3 coding DNA: TGTGCCAGTGGGATAAGGGGGGGAGGCACTGAAGCTTTCTTT. The chain is built from TRBV7-9 and TRBJ1-1, with D perhaps matching TRBD1 (6 bases). Trimming removed 9 bases at V and 4 bases at J, with 18 bases between. The CDR3 runs 14 residues. Per the germline V gene, CDR1 is SEHNR and CDR2 is FQNEAQ (reference sequence).

CDR3 bases: TGTGCCAGCAGTTTTTTAACAGGGGGAAACACCATATATTTT. Encoded protein: CASSFLTGGNTIYF. V gene TRBV6-5 combines with J gene TRBJ1-3; TRBD1 is a possible D gene (6 bases). The CDR3 extends over 14 amino acids. Germline loops: CDR1 MNHEY, CDR2 SVGAGI. V was pared by 4 bases and J by 4 bases, with 11 bases between.

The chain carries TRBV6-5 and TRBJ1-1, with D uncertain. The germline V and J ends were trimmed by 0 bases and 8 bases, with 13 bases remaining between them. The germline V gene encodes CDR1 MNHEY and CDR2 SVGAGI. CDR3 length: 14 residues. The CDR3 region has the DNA TGTGCCAGCAGTTACTCTGCCAGGCAAACAGAAGCTTTCTTT. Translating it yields CASSYSARQTEAFF.

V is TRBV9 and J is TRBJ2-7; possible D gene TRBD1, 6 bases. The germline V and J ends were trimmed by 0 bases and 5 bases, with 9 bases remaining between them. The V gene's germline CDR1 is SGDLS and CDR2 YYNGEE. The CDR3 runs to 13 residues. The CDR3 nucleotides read TGTGCCAGCAGCGTAGCAGGGGTGGACGAGCAGTACTTC. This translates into CASSVAGVDEQYF.

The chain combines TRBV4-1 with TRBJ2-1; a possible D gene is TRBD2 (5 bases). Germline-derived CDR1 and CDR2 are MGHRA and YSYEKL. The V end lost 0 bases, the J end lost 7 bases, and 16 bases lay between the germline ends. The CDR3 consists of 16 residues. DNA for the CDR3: TGCGCCAGCAGCCAAGATGGTGGACTTGTCAAGAATGAGCAGTTCTTC. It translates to CASSQDGGLVKNEQFF.